This TCR beta chain comes out of a study of T cells in Graves' hyperthyroidism and ophthalmopathy (dated by TCRdb to about 2019). For the wider study: Peripheral blood samples were taken at initial diagnosis, before any treatment was given. According to the paper, TCR Vbeta CDR3 sequencing was carried out on some 140 peripheral blood samples, which came from 40 to 45 ophthalmopathy, around 74 hyperthyroidism and roughly 17 progressor patients. The 95 to 100 discovery patients were randomly divided into training and test sets at a 7:3 ratio. In roughly six Graves' hyperthyroidism patients, the study also compared T-cell repertoires from thyroid tissue with T-cell repertoires from blood. After sampling, hyperthyroidism patients received methimazole starting at 30 mg daily, and ophthalmopathy patients received high-dose intravenous methylprednisolone. A discovery cohort of around 98 patients, about 40 with Graves' ophthalmopathy and 57 with stable Graves' hyperthyroidism, was used to find distinguishing TCR V-J signatures. Whether ophthalmopathy could be predicted prospectively was tested in an independent validation cohort made up of 18 to 20 hyperthyroidism patients plus 17 patients who later progressed to ophthalmopathy.

Amplification of TCR beta CDR3 regions was carried out from RNA transcripts. A first-round RT-PCR of the TCR CDR3 used the HTBI primer set with the Qiagen OneStep RT-PCR kit. A second multiplex PCR round built the libraries, followed by size selection and purification. Libraries were sequenced paired-end with 100 bp reads on an Illumina HiSeq2000. As for the original processing: SOAPnuke was used to process the raw data, with reads discarded if the reads contained adapters or uncalled bases, had a mean Phred below 15, or lacked an exact constant-primer or identifier match. COPE v1.2.5 was used to merge the high-quality paired reads, and each unique nucleotide sequence was defined as a clonotype. MiTCR v1.1 was used to align the clonotypes against IMGT TRBV, TRBD and TRBJ reference segments. Only V-J combinations with frequency above 0.0001, covering about 99% of repertoires, were analysed. The TCS score was defined as the ratio of F50 (clonal expansion) to E x V (chaos), calculated using BLOSUM62-based TCRdist between CDR3 peptides within each V-J. Welch's t-statistics and random forest reduced 500 to 650 V-J features to 10 to 15, which were used in a naive Bayes classifier (R e1071). TCRdb handled the public reads itself, with Q25 trimming in fastp and clone calling in MiXCR, and kept productive beta chains. Duplicate CDR3 protein sequences are folded into a single record with the most common DNA and genes. These V and J calls originate from TCRdb's pipeline instead of the authors' own analysis. The sample records 660,000 or so distinct CDR3 sequences, roughly 20% of which are singletons. The leading ten clones occupy 34% of the sample.

Ophthalmopathy patients had moderately to severely active disease, with a Clinical Activity Score of 3 or more, a NOSPECS grade of 4 or more, and a disease duration of less than 3 months. Any patient with an uncontrolled infection, another autoimmune disease, pregnancy or lactation was excluded. Diagnoses were based on clinical symptoms, serum thyroxine and TRAb, thyroid ultrasound and orbital computed tomography. PBMCs were isolated from roughly 10 ml of fresh peripheral blood by Ficoll-Paque density gradient centrifugation. Trizol reagent was used to extract total RNA, and RNA quality was then checked on an Agilent 2100 Bioanalyzer. This clonotype was picked up a small number of times. It has no known antigen specificity. No qualities accompany the bases; no much larger clone lies one base away. Findings and caveats that apply to the study as a whole: Sample size was not statistically predetermined, and blinding of investigators to group allocation was not performed. In cross-validation, a model built on a 13 V-J signature told ophthalmopathy apart from stable hyperthyroidism with roughly 87% sensitivity and about 81% specificity, and in testing the same model reached 80%/75%. Most expanded thyroid clonotypes (frequency above 0.001) were also detected in blood, suggesting blood repertoires may reflect thyroid immune responses. During validation, the model predicted progression to ophthalmopathy a median of around 7 months ahead of onset, with just under 71% sensitivity and roughly 72% specificity.

As encoded in the germline V gene, CDR1 is MGHRA while CDR2 is YSYEKL. V has 3 bases trimmed and J has 5 bases trimmed; junction bases matching no gene number 10. The CDR3, cysteine through phenylalanine, is 17 amino acids long. Solely the CDR3 DNA is kept, with 51 bases framed from the first base. This receptor was obtained from a man younger than 45 with Graves' ophthalmopathy. Sequenced input: blood. Here the chain combines TRBV4-1 and TRBJ2-1, with 10 central nucleotides matching TRBD2. The encoded CDR3 is CASSHASGRALNNEQFF. The nucleotide sequence is TGCGCCAGCAGCCACGCCAGCGGGAGGGCCCTCAACAATGAGCAGTTCTTC.